The 21 T cell receptor beta chains presented below share a single source sample, sequenced in a study of blood T cell repertoires in COVID-19. The table came from immunoSEQ multiplex PCR; TCRdb's copy has only in-frame clones and leaves some out. The sample has 100,000 to 120,000 clones, around 89% seen once. Sequenced input: peripheral blood. The receptors stem from a woman aged 45-60 years with acute or convalescent COVID-19.

This chain uses TRBV6-6 with TRBJ2-5, with D maybe TRBD1 (6 bases). Trimming shortened V by 4 bases and J by 1 base, and 13 bases separated the two germline ends. The CDR3 is 15 amino acids. Germline V lookup: CDR1 MNHNY, CDR2 SVGAGI (reference sequence). The CDR3: CASSWDRTVQETQYF. DNA for the CDR3: TGTGCCAGCAGTTGGGACCGGACAGTCCAAGAGACCCAGTACTTC.

The chain has TRBV24-1 and TRBJ2-5; 9 nucleotides agree with TRBD2. V shed 2 bases, J shed 3 bases, and the junction held 6 bases outside the gene matches. The CDR3 length is 16 residues. Looked up from germline, CDR1 is KGHDR and CDR2 is SFDVKD. The CDR3 DNA reads TGTGCCACCAGTGATTCTGCGACTAGCGGCAAAGAGACCCAGTACTTC. This translates into CATSDSATSGKETQYF.

In nucleotides, the CDR3 is TGCGCCAGCAGCCCCCAATGGGGGCAGGGCTATGGCTACACCTTC. Amino acid sequence: CASSPQWGQGYGYTF. This chain uses TRBV5-1 with TRBJ1-2, with D possibly matching TRBD1 (6 bases). This CDR3 comprises 15 residues. The germline gives CDR1 SGHRS, CDR2 YFSETQ. V lost 4 bases to trimming and J lost 4 bases, with 17 bases between them.

V usage is TRBV9 and J usage is TRBJ2-1; tentatively, D is TRBD2 (6 bases). With 0 bases removed from V and 8 bases from J, the gap between germline ends came to 18 bases. The CDR3 is 16 residues long. Germline CDR1 reads SGDLS; CDR2 reads YYNGEE. CDR3: CASSVGGMTSNDEQFF. DNA of the CDR3: TGTGCCAGCAGCGTAGGGGGGATGACTAGTAATGATGAGCAGTTCTTC.

The J gene is TRBJ1-6, the V gene TRBV6-6, with 7 bases identical to TRBD1. This CDR3 contains 15 residues. Trimming at V came to 5 bases and at J to 9 bases, leaving 10 bases not matched to a gene. CDR1 MNHNY and CDR2 SVGAGI come from the germline V gene (reference sequence). The DNA of the CDR3 is TGTGCCAGCAGTGGGACAGCCGGCTCCCCTTCACCCCTCCACTTT. Protein: CASSGTAGSPSPLHF.

CDR3 sequence reads: CASSLEAGLSRVGAFF. The CDR3 DNA follows: TGCGCCAGCAGCTTGGAAGCAGGGTTGAGTCGAGTAGGAGCTTTCTTT. This chain links TRBV5-1 with TRBJ1-1; a weak D match, TRBD1 (5 bases). Trimming took off 0 bases at V and 10 bases at J, with 22 bases between the two ends. The CDR3 consists of 16 residues. CDR1 and CDR2 (germline): SGHRS, YFSETQ.

This rearrangement joins TRBV6-2 or TRBV6-3 to TRBJ2-4; D perhaps matches TRBD2 (6 bases). The CDR3 totals 15 residues. The germline V gene encodes CDR1 MNHEY and CDR2 SVGEGT. The V end was cut by 4 bases, the J end by 3 bases, with 13 bases between. The CDR3 loop is CASSLRDFGKNIQYF. DNA of the CDR3: TGTGCCAGCAGTTTGAGGGACTTTGGCAAAAACATTCAGTACTTC.

The chain combines TRBV30 with TRBJ2-5; TRBD2 might be the D (6 bases). Germline V gives CDR1 GTSNPN, CDR2 SVGIG (reference sequence). Between the trimmed V and J ends, which lost 0 bases and 5 bases, there was a span of 13 bases. This CDR3 contains 14 residues. CDR3 DNA sequence: TGTGCCTGGAGTGTACGGCGGGGACGGGAGACCCAGTACTTC. Its protein product is CAWSVRRGRETQYF.

In this sample, this clone turned up a few times. This chain uses TRBV28 with TRBJ2-7; D possibly corresponds to TRBD1 (6 bases). The ends were cut back, 3 bases at V and 4 bases at J, with 13 bases in the middle. Germline assignment: CDR1 MDHEN and CDR2 SYDVKM. CDR3 length: 14 residues. The CDR3 DNA reads TGTGCCAGCAGTTTCCCAGGGGTTCCTTACGAGCAGTACTTC. The encoded protein is CASSFPGVPYEQYF.

This clone showed up just a few times. V usage is TRBV6-5 and J usage is TRBJ2-7; D is undetermined. The length of the CDR3 is 11 residues. V was trimmed by 7 bases and J by 4 bases, leaving 8 bases between them. Germline assignment: CDR1 MNHEY and CDR2 SVGAGI. The CDR3: CASTAIYEQYF. The CDR3 DNA sequence: TGTGCCAGCACCGCGATATACGAGCAGTACTTC.

V and J are TRBV19 and TRBJ2-5; 13 nucleotides agree with TRBD2. Germline CDR1 LNHDA, CDR2 SQIVND (reference sequence). V was clipped by 5 bases and J by 5 bases; unmatched bases: 11. There are 17 residues in the CDR3. The CDR3 here is CASSGLGLAGNRETQYF. For the CDR3, the DNA is TGTGCCAGTAGTGGCCTGGGACTAGCGGGGAACCGGGAGACCCAGTACTTC. Supplemented by reference TRBV19 and TRBJ2-5, the full variable domain reads DGGITQSPKYLFRKEGQNVTLSCEQNLNHDAMYWYRQDPGQGLRLIYYSQIVNDFQKGDIAEGYSVSREKKESFPLTVTSAQKNPTAFYLCASSGLGLAGNRETQYFGPGTRLLVL.

DNA for the CDR3: TGTGCCAGCAGCACAAGACAGGGAGATCAGCCCCAGCATTTT. This sequence encodes CASSTRQGDQPQHF. The V gene is TRBV7-2, the J gene TRBJ1-5; 7 bases align to TRBD1. The CDR3 is 14 residues long. Germline assignment: CDR1 SGHTA and CDR2 FQGNSA. The trim removed 5 bases at V and 5 bases at J, leaving 6 bases unmatched. Using reference TRBV7-2 and TRBJ1-5 for the parts outside the CDR3, the full variable domain is GAGVSQSPSNKVTEKGKDVELRCDPISGHTALYWYRQSLGQGLEFLIYFQGNSAPDKSGLPSDRFSAERTGGSVSTLTIQRTQQEDSAVYLCASSTRQGDQPQHFGDGTRLSIL.

This sequence joins TRBV5-8 and TRBJ2-1; D is perhaps TRBD1 (7 bases). CDR1 is SGHTS and CDR2 is YDEGEE in the germline V gene. This CDR3 comprises 17 residues. Between the trimmed V and J ends, which lost 4 bases and 3 bases, there was a span of 20 bases. For the CDR3, the DNA is TGTGCCAGCAGCCAAACCAGGGGGGCAACCCTCTACAATGAGCAGTTCTTC. This translates into CASSQTRGATLYNEQFF.

The chain joins TRBV12-5 to TRBJ1-2, with 7 bases matching TRBD1. This CDR3 has 14 residues. The V gene's germline CDR1 is LGHNT and CDR2 FRNRAP. V was clipped by 5 bases and J by 6 bases; unmatched bases: 9. CDR3 DNA sequence: TGTGCTAGTGGTAACCTGACAGGGTTGCATGGCTACACCTTC. It is translated as CASGNLTGLHGYTF.

This sequence joins TRBV29-1 and TRBJ2-7; 9 bases line up with TRBD2. V trimming: 7 bases; J trimming: 3 bases; junction bases outside the gene matches: 4. The CDR3 spans 12 residues. The germline V gene has CDR1 SQVTM and CDR2 ANQGSEA. CDR3 in amino acids: CSASGTNYEQYF. The DNA of the CDR3 is TGCAGCGCTAGCGGGACCAACTACGAGCAGTACTTC.

The chain combines TRBV5-4 with TRBJ2-5; maybe TRBD1 (5 bases). The ends were cut back, 4 bases at V and 4 bases at J, with 11 bases in the middle. This CDR3 spans 13 amino acids. Germline V gene lookup returns CDR1 SGHNT and CDR2 YYREEE (reference sequence). The CDR3 DNA sequence: TGTGCCAGCAGCCAAGACAGAACAGAGACCCAGTACTTC. It translates to CASSQDRTETQYF.

The V call is TRBV6-5, the J call TRBJ2-7; 9 positions agree with TRBD1. Germline V gene data show CDR1 as MNHEY and CDR2 as SVGAGI. J gave up 4 bases and V 10 bases, and 8 bases lay outside the gene matches. There are 13 residues in the CDR3. This chain's CDR3 is CATSGQGNYEQYF. CDR3 sequence (DNA): TGTGCCACCTCCGGACAGGGGAATTACGAGCAGTACTTC.

The chain combines TRBV7-2 with TRBJ1-5, with a tentative D call TRBD1 (5 bases). Trimming took 5 bases from V and 1 from J, leaving 12 bases between them. This CDR3 region has 15 residues. Looked up from germline, CDR1 is SGHTA and CDR2 is FQGNSA. This CDR3 reads CASSRSGFSNQPQHF. CDR3 DNA sequence: TGTGCCAGCAGCCGCTCAGGGTTCAGCAATCAGCCCCAGCATTTT.

The CDR3: CASSPRSDTQYF. The CDR3, as DNA: TGTGCCAGCAGCCCCCGGTCAGATACGCAGTATTTT. This chain links TRBV25-1 with TRBJ2-3; D not certain. CDR1 is MGHDK and CDR2 is SYGVNS in the germline V gene. The germline V and J ends were trimmed by 6 bases and 4 bases, with 8 bases remaining between them. The CDR3 has 12 residues.

This chain links TRBV4-3 with TRBJ2-3; tentative D call: TRBD2 (5 bases). Deletions cut 0 bases from V and 1 base from J, with 8 bases between. The length of the CDR3 is 15 residues. Germline loops: CDR1 LGHNA, CDR2 YSLEER. Here the CDR3 reads CASSQETRGTDTQYF. The CDR3 DNA reads as TGCGCCAGCAGCCAAGAAACTAGGGGCACAGATACGCAGTATTTT.

For this clone: The sample contains more than one DNA sequence encoding this CDR3. The CDR3 region has the DNA TGTGCCAGTAGTATAGACAGCTCCTACGAGCAGTACTTC. Residues: CASSIDSSYEQYF. The V gene is TRBV19, the J gene TRBJ2-7; D unclear. This CDR3 is 13 amino acids long. V was cut by 0 bases and J by 0 bases, with 3 bases left in between. The germline V gene encodes CDR1 LNHDA and CDR2 SQIVND (reference sequence).